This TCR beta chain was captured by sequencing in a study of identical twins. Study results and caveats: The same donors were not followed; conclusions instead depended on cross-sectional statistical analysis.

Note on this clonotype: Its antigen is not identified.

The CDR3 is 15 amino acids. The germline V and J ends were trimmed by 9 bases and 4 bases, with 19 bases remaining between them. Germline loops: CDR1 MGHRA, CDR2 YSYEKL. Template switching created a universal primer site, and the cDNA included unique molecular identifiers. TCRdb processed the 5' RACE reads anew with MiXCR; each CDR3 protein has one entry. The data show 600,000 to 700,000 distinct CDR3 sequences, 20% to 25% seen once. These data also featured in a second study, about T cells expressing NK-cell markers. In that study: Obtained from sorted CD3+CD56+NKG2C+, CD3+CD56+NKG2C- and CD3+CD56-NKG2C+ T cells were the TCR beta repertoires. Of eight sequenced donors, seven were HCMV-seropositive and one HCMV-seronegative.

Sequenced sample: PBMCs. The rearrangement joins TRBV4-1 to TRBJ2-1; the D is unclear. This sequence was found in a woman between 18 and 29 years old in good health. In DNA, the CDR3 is TGCGCCAGGATTCTCGGCGGACGCTATTACAATGAGCAGTTCTTC. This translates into CARILGGRYYNEQFF.